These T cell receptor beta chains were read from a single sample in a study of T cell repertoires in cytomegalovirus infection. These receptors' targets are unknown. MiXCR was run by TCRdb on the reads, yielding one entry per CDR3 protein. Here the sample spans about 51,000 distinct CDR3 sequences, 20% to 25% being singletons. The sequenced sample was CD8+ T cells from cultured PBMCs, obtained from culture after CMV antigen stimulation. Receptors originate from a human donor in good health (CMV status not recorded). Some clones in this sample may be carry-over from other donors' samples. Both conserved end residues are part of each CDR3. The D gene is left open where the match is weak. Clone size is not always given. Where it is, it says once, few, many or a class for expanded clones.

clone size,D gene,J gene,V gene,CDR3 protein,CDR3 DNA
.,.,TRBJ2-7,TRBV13,CASSNGSYEQYF,TGTGCCAGCAGCAACGGCTCCTACGAGCAGTACTTC
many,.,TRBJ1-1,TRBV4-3,CASSAANRNTEAFF,TGCGCCAGCAGCGCTGCAAACAGGAACACTGAAGCTTTCTTT
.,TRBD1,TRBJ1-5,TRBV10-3,CAIKPTGEQQPQHF,TGTGCCATCAAACCGACAGGGGAACAACAGCCCCAGCATTTT
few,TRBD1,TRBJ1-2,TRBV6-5,CASRTGESGGYTF,TGTGCCAGCAGAACAGGGGAATCGGGTGGCTACACCTTC
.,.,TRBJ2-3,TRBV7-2,CASSLWDSTTDTQYF,TGTGCCAGCAGCTTATGGGATAGCACCACAGATACGCAGTATTTT
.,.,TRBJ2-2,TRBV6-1,CASRIGFANTGELFF,TGTGCCAGCAGGATAGGGTTTGCGAACACCGGGGAGCTGTTTTTT
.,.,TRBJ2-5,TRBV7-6,CASSLRYPQEELYPVAQYF,TGTGCCAGCAGCTTACGGTATCCGCAGGAAGAACTTTACCCGGTGGCCCAGTACTTC
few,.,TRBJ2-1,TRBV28,CASSLFPGYNEQFF,TGTGCCAGCAGTTTATTCCCAGGCTACAATGAGCAGTTCTTC
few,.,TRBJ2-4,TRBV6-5,CASRPQGLRFDIQYF,TGTGCCAGCAGACCTCAGGGTCTCAGGTTTGACATTCAGTACTTC
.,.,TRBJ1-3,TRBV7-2,CASSLGGAGNTIYF,TGTGCCAGCAGCTTAGGAGGGGCTGGAAACACCATATATTTT
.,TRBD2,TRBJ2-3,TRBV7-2,CASSYGGADTQYF,TGTGCCAGCAGCTATGGGGGGGCAGATACGCAGTATTTT
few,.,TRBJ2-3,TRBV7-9,CASSLWATYTDTQYF,TGTGCCAGCAGCCTCTGGGCTACCTACACAGATACGCAGTATTTT
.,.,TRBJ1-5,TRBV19,CASPWGTFQHF,TGTGCCAGCCCGTGGGGGACTTTCCAGCATTTT
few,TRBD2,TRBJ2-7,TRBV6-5,CASSPGSTGLQF,TGTGCCAGCAGCCCTGGGTCGACGGGACTACAATTC
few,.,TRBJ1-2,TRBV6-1,CASSEVQADGYTF,TGTGCCAGCAGTGAAGTCCAGGCTGATGGCTACACCTTC
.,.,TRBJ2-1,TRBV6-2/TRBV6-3,CASTYRSFNEQFF,TGTGCCAGCACGTACAGGTCGTTCAATGAGCAGTTCTTC
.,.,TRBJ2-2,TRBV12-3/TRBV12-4,CASTLAGELFF,TGTGCCAGCACTCTGGCCGGGGAGCTGTTTTTT
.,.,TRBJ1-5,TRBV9,CASSPGVSNQPQHF,TGTGCCAGCAGCCCAGGGGTAAGCAATCAGCCCCAGCATTTT
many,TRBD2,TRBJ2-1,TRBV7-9,CASSPGTSGFNEQFF,TGTGCCAGCAGCCCCGGGACTAGCGGGTTCAATGAGCAGTTCTTC
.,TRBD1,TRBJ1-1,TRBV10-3,CAISERGTGGASWNTEAFF,TGTGCCATCAGTGAGCGGGGTACAGGGGGCGCTTCTTGGAACACTGAAGCTTTCTTT
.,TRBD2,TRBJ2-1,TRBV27,CASSSQWLAGKGGNEQFF,TGTGCCAGCAGTTCCCAGTGGCTAGCGGGTAAGGGGGGCAATGAGCAGTTCTTC
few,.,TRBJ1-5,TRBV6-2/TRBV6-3,CASRPRAQNQPQHF,TGTGCCAGCAGGCCCCGGGCCCAAAATCAGCCCCAGCATTTT
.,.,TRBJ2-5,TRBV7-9,CATGGQGEYLETQYF,TGTGCCACCGGGGGGCAAGGGGAGTACCTAGAGACCCAGTACTTC
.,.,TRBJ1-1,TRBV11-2,CASSSLGTNTEAFF,TGTGCCAGCAGCTCCCTTGGGACGAACACTGAAGCTTTCTTT
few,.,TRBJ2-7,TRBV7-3,CASSPGRDYEQYF,TGTGCCAGCAGCCCAGGACGGGACTACGAGCAGTACTTC
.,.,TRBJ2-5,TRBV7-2,CASSQRQVFESETQYF,TGTGCCAGCAGCCAGCGACAGGTGTTTGAAAGCGAGACCCAGTACTTC
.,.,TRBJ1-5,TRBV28,CASSLYLDRQNQPQHF,TGTGCCAGCAGTCTCTATCTCGACAGGCAGAATCAGCCCCAGCATTTT
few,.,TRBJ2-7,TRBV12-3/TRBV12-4,CASSRTEGDEQYF,TGTGCCAGCAGTCGGACGGAGGGGGACGAGCAGTACTTC
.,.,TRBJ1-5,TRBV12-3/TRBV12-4,CASSLGPYQPQHF,TGTGCCAGCAGTTTGGGCCCATATCAGCCCCAGCATTTT
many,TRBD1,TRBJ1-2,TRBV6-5,CASGDSPNYGYTF,TGTGCCAGCGGGGACAGCCCAAACTATGGCTACACCTTC
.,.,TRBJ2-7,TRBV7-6,CASSHGRAYEQYF,TGTGCCAGCAGCCACGGACGGGCCTACGAGCAGTACTTC
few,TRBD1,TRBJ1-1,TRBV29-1,CSVDTGESFAEAFF,TGCAGCGTTGACACAGGGGAGAGCTTCGCTGAAGCTTTCTTT
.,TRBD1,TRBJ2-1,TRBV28,CASSLGQLNYNEQFF,TGTGCCAGCAGTTTGGGACAGTTAAACTACAATGAGCAGTTCTTC
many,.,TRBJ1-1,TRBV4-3,CASSQELVRRAFF,TGCGCCAGCAGCCAAGAGCTGGTGAGAAGAGCTTTCTTT
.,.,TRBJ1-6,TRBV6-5,CASSLQPAPDSPLHF,TGTGCCAGCAGTCTCCAACCCGCGCCGGATTCACCCCTCCACTTT
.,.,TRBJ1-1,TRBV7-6,CASSPADRMAEAFF,TGTGCCAGCAGCCCGGCTGACAGGATGGCCGAAGCTTTCTTT
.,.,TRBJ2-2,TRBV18,CASSPVGQAAGELFF,TGTGCCAGCTCACCAGTGGGACAAGCCGCCGGGGAGCTGTTTTTT
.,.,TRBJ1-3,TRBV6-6,CASSYSLLSGNTIYF,TGTGCCAGCAGTTACTCTCTACTTTCAGGAAACACCATATATTTT
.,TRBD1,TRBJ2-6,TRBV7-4,CASSGRDRESTGANVLTF,TGTGCCAGCAGCGGCCGGGACAGGGAAAGTACTGGGGCCAACGTCCTGACTTTC